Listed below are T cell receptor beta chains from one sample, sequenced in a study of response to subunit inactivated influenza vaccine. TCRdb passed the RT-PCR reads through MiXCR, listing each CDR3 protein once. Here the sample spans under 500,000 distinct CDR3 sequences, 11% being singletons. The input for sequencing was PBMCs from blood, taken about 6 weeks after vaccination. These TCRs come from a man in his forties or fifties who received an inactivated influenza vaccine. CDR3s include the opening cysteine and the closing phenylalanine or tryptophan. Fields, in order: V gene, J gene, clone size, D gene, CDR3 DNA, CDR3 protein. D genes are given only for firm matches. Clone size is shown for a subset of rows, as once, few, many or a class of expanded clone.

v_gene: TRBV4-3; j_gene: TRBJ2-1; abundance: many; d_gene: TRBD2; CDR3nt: TGCGCCAGCAGCCAAGGAGTGTCGACTAGCGGGGGGGCTCATGAGCAGTTCTTC; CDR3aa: CASSQGVSTSGGAHEQFF
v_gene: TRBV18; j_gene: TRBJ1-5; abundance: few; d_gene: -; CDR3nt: TGTGCCAGCTCACCTGAGGGGTTGAGCAATCAGCCCCAGCATTTT; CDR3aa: CASSPEGLSNQPQHF
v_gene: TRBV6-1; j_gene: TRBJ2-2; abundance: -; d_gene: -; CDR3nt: TGTGCCAGCACCAATAGCCGTACTAGCACGGGCACCGGGGAGCTGTTTTTT; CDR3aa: CASTNSRTSTGTGELFF
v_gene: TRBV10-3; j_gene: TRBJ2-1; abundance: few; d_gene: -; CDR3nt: TGTGCCATCAGTGAAGGGGGTAGTCTCGGCAATGAGCAGTTCTTC; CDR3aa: CAISEGGSLGNEQFF
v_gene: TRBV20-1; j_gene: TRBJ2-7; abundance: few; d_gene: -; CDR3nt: TGCAGTGCTAGAGCAAACTACGAGCAGTACTTC; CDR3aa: CSARANYEQYF
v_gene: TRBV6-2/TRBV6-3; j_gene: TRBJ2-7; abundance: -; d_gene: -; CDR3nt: TGTGCCAGCACCGACATAGGAGGAAACGAGCAGTACTTC; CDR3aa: CASTDIGGNEQYF
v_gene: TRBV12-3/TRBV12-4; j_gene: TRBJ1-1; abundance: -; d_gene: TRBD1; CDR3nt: TGTGCCAGCAGTTCAACAGGGGGGCCAACTGAAGCTTTCTTT; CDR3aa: CASSSTGGPTEAFF
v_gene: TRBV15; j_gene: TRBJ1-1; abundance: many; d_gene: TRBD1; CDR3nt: TGTGCCACCAGCGCATACAGGGGGAAGAACACTGAAGCTTTCTTT; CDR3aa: CATSAYRGKNTEAFF
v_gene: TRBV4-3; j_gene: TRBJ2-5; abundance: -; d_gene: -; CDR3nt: TGCGCCAGCAGCCAATGGGTGGGAACCCAAGAGACCCAGTACTTC; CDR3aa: CASSQWVGTQETQYF
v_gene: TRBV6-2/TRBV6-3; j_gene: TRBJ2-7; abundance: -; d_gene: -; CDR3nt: TGTGCCAGCAGTTACGGCTATGGAGACTTCTCCTACGAGCAGTACTTC; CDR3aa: CASSYGYGDFSYEQYF
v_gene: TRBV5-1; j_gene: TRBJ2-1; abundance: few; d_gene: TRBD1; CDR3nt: TGCGCCACCAGAGAAGGGGGCGCGAGGTACAATGAGCAGTTCTTC; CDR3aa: CATREGGARYNEQFF
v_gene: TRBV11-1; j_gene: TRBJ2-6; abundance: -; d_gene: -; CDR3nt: TGTGCCAGCAGCTCGGGGACAAGGACAAGTATCTCTGGGGCCAACGTCCTGACTTTC; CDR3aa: CASSSGTRTSISGANVLTF
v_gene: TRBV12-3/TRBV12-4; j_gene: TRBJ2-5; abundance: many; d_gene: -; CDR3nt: TGTGCCAGCAGTTTAGATCCGGTCGAGACCTCCCAAGAGACCCAGTACTTC; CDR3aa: CASSLDPVETSQETQYF
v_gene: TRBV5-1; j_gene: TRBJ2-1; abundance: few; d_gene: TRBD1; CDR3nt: TGCGCCAGCAGCTTGGGCGGACAGGGCTTATTCTTCTTC; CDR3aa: CASSLGGQGLFFF
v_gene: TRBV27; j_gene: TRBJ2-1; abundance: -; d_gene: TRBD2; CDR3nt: TGTGCCAGCAGTTTAGGTCCTAGCGGGAGCGCTGAGCAGTTCTTC; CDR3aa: CASSLGPSGSAEQFF
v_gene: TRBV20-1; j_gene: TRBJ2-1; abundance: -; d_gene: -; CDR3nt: TGCAGTGCTGTAAGCGGCGGACGGGGTGAGCAGTTCTTC; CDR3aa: CSAVSGGRGEQFF
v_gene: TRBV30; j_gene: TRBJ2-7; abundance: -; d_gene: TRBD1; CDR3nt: TGTGCCTGGAGTGTGGGACCGGGACAGGGGTACGAGCAGTACTTC; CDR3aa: CAWSVGPGQGYEQYF
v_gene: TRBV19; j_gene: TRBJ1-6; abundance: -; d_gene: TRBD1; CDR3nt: TGTGCCAGTAGTACAAACAGGGGGGGTAATTCACCCCTCCACTTT; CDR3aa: CASSTNRGGNSPLHF
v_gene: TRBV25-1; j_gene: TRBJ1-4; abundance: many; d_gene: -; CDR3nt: TGTGCCAGCAGGCCCTGGGGAACTAATGAAAAACTGTTTTTT; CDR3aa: CASRPWGTNEKLFF
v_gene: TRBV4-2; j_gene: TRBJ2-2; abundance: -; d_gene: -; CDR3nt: TGTGCCAGCGGACTACCGACCACATGGGGGTTCGGAGAGGGTACCGGGGAGCTGTTTTTT; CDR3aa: CASGLPTTWGFGEGTGELFF
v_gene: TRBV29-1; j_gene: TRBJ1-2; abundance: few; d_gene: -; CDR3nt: TGCAGCGTTGACGCAGGTGGGGCACGCAGAAGTGGCTACACCTTC; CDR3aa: CSVDAGGARRSGYTF
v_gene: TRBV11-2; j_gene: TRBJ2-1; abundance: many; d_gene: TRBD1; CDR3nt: TGTGCCAGCAGCCGCGACAGGGAGACTGAGCAGTTCTTC; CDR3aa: CASSRDRETEQFF
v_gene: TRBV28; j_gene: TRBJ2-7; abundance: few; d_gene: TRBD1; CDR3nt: TGTGCCAGCAGTTTAGTCTCCGACAGGGGCTACGAGCAGTACTTC; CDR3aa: CASSLVSDRGYEQYF
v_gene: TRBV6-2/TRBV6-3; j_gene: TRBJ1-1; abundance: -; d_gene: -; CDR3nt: TGTGCCAGCAGCCTTTCAGGGCCACGCGGGGGTGAAGCTTTCTTT; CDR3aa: CASSLSGPRGGEAFF
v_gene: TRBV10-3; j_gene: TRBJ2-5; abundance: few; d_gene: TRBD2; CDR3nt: TGTGCCATCAGTGAGTCGACCAGCGGGAGTACCCAGTACTTC; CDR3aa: CAISESTSGSTQYF
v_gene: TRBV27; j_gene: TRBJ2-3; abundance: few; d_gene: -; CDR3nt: TGTGCCAGCAGTTTCGTAGCGGTCCGGCCCCACACAGATACGCAGTATTTT; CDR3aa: CASSFVAVRPHTDTQYF
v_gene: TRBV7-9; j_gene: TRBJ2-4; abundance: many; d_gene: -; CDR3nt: TGTGCCAGCAGCCCTCCGGCTGTAGCCAAAAACATTCAGTACTTC; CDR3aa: CASSPPAVAKNIQYF
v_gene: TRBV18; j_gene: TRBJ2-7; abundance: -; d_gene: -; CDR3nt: TGTGCCAGCTCACCAGGACTCGGGCTGGGCACGTACGAGCAGTACTTC; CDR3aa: CASSPGLGLGTYEQYF
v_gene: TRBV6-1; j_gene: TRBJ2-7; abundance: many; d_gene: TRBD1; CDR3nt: TGTGCCAGCAAGGACAGGGGGCGCGGCGAGCAGTACTTC; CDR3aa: CASKDRGRGEQYF
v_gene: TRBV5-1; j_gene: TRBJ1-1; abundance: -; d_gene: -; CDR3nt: TGCGCCAGCAGCTTGAAGTCGGGCACTGAAGCTTTCTTT; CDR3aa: CASSLKSGTEAFF
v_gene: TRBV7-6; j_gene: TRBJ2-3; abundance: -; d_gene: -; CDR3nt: TGTGCCAGCAGCGATCTAGGTAATACGCATTATTTT; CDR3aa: CASSDLGNTHYF
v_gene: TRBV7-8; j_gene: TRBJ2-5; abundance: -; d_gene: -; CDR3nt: TGTGCCAGCAGCCAAAAGCCAGAGACCCAGTACTTC; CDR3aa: CASSQKPETQYF
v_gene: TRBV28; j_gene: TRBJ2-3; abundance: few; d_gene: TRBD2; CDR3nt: TGTGCCAGCAGTTCTAGTCCCGGGACTACCAACACAGATACGCAGTATTTT; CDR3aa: CASSSSPGTTNTDTQYF
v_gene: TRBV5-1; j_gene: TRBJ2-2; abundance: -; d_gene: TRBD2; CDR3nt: TGCGCCAGCAGCTTGGCCTTAGCGGGAGGGCCGTACACCGGGGAGCTGTTTTTT; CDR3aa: CASSLALAGGPYTGELFF
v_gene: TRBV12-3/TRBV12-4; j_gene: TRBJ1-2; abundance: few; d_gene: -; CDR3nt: TGTGCCAGCAGCAACCGGGGGGGAGGGGCGGATGGCTACACCTTC; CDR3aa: CASSNRGGGADGYTF
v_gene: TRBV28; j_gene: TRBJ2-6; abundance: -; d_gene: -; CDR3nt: TGTGCCAGCAGGTGGTCGGCCTCTGGGGCCAACGTCCTGACTTTC; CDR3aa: CASRWSASGANVLTF
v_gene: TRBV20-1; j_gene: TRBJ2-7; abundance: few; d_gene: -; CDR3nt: TGCAGTGCTAGAGGGATTCAGGGAAGAGAGCAGTACTTC; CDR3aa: CSARGIQGREQYF
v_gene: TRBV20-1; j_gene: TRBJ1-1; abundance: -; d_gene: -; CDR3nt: TGCAGTGCTATGGGGCCCCTCAAGGCTTTCTTT; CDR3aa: CSAMGPLKAFF
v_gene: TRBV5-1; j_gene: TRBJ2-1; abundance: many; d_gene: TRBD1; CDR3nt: TGCGCCAGTTGTAGACAGGGGAACGATGAGCAGTTCTTC; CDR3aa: CASCRQGNDEQFF
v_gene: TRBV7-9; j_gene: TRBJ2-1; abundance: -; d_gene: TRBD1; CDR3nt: TGTGCCAGCAGCGAGCCGGAACAGGGGAACTACAATGAGCAGTTCTTC; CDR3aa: CASSEPEQGNYNEQFF
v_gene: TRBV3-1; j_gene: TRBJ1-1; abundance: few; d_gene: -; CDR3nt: TGTGCCAGCAGCCTGAAAGGTACAAACACTGAAGCTTTCTTT; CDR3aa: CASSLKGTNTEAFF
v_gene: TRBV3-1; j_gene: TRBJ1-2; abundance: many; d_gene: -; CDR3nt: TGTGCCAGCAGCCACCTGGATGGCTACACCTTC; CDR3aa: CASSHLDGYTF
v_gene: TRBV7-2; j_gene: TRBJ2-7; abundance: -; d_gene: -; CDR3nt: TGTGCCAGCAGCTTATTACTCCCTGCCGGGCAGTACTTC; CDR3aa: CASSLLLPAGQYF
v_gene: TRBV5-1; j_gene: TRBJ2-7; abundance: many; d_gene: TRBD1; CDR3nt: TGCGCCAGCAGCCCAGGGGACAGGGATGCTTACGAGCAGTACTTC; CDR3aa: CASSPGDRDAYEQYF
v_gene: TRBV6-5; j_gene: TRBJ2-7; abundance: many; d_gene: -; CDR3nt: TGTGCCAGCAGTTACTCCCATGATCTGAGCTCCTACGAGCAGTACTTC; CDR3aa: CASSYSHDLSSYEQYF
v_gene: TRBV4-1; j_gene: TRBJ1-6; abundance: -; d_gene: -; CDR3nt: TGCGCCAGCAGCCAAGGACCTAGGGGCAATTCACCCCTCCACTTT; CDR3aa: CASSQGPRGNSPLHF
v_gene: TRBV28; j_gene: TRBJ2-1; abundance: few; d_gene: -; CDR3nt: TGTGCCAGCAGTTTAAGAGGCAGGTACTACAATGAGCAGTTCTTC; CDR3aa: CASSLRGRYYNEQFF
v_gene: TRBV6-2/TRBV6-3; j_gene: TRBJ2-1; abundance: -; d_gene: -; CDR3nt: TGTGCCAGCAGTTACTCGCATGACGTCAATGAGCAGTTCTTC; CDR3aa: CASSYSHDVNEQFF
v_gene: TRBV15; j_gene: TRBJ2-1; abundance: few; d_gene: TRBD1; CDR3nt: TGTGCCACCAGCAGGGGCGGTGGGGACAGGGTCTACAATGAGCAGTTCTTC; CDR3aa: CATSRGGGDRVYNEQFF
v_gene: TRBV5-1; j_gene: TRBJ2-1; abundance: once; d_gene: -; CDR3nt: TGCGCCAGCAGCTTGTTAGGAGGGACAGTCTCCTACAAAGAGCAGTTCTTC; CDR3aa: CASSLLGGTVSYKEQFF
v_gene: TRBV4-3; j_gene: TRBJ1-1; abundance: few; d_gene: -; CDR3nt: TGCGCCAGCAGCCAAGGACAGAAGAACACTGAAGCTTTCTTT; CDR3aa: CASSQGQKNTEAFF
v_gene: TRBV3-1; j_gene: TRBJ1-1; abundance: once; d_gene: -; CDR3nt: TGTGCCAGCAGCCAATTATCTGAAGCTTTCTTT; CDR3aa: CASSQLSEAFF
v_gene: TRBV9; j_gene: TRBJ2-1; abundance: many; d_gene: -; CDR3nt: TGTGCCAGCAGCGTGATACAGGGAGGGCACAATGAGCAGTTCTTC; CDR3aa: CASSVIQGGHNEQFF
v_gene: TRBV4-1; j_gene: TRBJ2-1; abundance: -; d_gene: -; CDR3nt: TGCGCCAGCAGCCACCCTACGGGGCGGGCTGGCCCATTGGGTCACAATGAGCAGTTCTTC; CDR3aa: CASSHPTGRAGPLGHNEQFF
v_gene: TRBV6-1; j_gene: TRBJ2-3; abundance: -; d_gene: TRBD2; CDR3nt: TGTGCCAGCAGTGCCCCGTCTAGCGGGAGATCAGATACGCAGTATTTT; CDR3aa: CASSAPSSGRSDTQYF
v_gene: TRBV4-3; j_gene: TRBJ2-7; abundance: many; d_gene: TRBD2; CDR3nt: TGCGCCAGCAGCCGCGAGCGGGGGGGCAACTACGAGCAGTACTTC; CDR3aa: CASSRERGGNYEQYF
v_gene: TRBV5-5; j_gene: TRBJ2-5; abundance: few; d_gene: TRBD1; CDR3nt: TGTGCCAGCAGTCCCGGGACAGGGAACCAAGAGACCCAGTACTTC; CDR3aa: CASSPGTGNQETQYF
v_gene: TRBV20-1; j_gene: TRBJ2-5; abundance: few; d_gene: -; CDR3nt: TGCAGTGAAGCAGGGGCGGGTTTGGGTCGGGAGACCCAGTACTTC; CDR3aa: CSEAGAGLGRETQYF
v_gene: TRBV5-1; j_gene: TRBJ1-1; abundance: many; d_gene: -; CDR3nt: TGCGCCAGCAGCTTGGGGGCGGCCCAGAACACTGAAGCTTTCTTT; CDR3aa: CASSLGAAQNTEAFF
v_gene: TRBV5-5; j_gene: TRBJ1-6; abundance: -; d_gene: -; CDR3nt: TGTGCCAGCAGCATGGACTGGGTTTCACCCCTCCACTTT; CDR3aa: CASSMDWVSPLHF